Listed below are T cell receptor beta chains from one sample, sequenced in a study of CXCR3-negative and CXCR3-positive naive CD8 T cells. From its re-call of the 5' RACE reads, TCRdb lists each CDR3 protein once, without DNA. Listed are roughly 99,000 distinct CDR3 sequences; approximately 1% falls within the top ten. The sample consisted of naive CXCR3+ CD8+ T cells from blood. These receptors originate from a human donor in good health. Some clones in this sample may be carry-over from other donors' samples. The CDR3 runs from the conserved cysteine through the conserved F or W. The order of the fields is V gene, J gene, CDR3 protein.

V: TRBV2
J: TRBJ2-7
CDR3: CASRGGTYEQYF

V: TRBV7-9
J: TRBJ2-3
CDR3: CASSSPLTSTDTQYF

V: TRBV7-3
J: TRBJ2-1
CDR3: CASSSSGAYNEQFF

V: TRBV6-2/TRBV6-3
J: TRBJ1-5
CDR3: CASTLHGGSSNQPQHF

V: TRBV3-1
J: TRBJ2-3
CDR3: CASSQELGLTDTQYF

V: TRBV29-1
J: TRBJ2-3
CDR3: CSVVADFTDTQYF

V: TRBV25-1
J: TRBJ2-3
CDR3: CASSEDAFTSTDTQYF

V: TRBV9
J: TRBJ2-3
CDR3: CASSVGSGTDTQYF

V: TRBV29-1
J: TRBJ2-7
CDR3: CSVGPGAYEQYF

V: TRBV7-7
J: TRBJ2-3
CDR3: CASSPGLATTDTQYF

V: TRBV20-1
J: TRBJ2-7
CDR3: CSARDTASYEQYF

V: TRBV14
J: TRBJ2-7
CDR3: CASSQGVLYEQYF

V: TRBV27
J: TRBJ2-1
CDR3: CASSLAGESYNEQFF

V: TRBV7-2
J: TRBJ2-7
CDR3: CASSLGDGGASYEQYF

V: TRBV12-3/TRBV12-4
J: TRBJ1-1
CDR3: CATKLEGMGAFF

V: TRBV5-6
J: TRBJ2-5
CDR3: CASSLEPGEPAETQYF